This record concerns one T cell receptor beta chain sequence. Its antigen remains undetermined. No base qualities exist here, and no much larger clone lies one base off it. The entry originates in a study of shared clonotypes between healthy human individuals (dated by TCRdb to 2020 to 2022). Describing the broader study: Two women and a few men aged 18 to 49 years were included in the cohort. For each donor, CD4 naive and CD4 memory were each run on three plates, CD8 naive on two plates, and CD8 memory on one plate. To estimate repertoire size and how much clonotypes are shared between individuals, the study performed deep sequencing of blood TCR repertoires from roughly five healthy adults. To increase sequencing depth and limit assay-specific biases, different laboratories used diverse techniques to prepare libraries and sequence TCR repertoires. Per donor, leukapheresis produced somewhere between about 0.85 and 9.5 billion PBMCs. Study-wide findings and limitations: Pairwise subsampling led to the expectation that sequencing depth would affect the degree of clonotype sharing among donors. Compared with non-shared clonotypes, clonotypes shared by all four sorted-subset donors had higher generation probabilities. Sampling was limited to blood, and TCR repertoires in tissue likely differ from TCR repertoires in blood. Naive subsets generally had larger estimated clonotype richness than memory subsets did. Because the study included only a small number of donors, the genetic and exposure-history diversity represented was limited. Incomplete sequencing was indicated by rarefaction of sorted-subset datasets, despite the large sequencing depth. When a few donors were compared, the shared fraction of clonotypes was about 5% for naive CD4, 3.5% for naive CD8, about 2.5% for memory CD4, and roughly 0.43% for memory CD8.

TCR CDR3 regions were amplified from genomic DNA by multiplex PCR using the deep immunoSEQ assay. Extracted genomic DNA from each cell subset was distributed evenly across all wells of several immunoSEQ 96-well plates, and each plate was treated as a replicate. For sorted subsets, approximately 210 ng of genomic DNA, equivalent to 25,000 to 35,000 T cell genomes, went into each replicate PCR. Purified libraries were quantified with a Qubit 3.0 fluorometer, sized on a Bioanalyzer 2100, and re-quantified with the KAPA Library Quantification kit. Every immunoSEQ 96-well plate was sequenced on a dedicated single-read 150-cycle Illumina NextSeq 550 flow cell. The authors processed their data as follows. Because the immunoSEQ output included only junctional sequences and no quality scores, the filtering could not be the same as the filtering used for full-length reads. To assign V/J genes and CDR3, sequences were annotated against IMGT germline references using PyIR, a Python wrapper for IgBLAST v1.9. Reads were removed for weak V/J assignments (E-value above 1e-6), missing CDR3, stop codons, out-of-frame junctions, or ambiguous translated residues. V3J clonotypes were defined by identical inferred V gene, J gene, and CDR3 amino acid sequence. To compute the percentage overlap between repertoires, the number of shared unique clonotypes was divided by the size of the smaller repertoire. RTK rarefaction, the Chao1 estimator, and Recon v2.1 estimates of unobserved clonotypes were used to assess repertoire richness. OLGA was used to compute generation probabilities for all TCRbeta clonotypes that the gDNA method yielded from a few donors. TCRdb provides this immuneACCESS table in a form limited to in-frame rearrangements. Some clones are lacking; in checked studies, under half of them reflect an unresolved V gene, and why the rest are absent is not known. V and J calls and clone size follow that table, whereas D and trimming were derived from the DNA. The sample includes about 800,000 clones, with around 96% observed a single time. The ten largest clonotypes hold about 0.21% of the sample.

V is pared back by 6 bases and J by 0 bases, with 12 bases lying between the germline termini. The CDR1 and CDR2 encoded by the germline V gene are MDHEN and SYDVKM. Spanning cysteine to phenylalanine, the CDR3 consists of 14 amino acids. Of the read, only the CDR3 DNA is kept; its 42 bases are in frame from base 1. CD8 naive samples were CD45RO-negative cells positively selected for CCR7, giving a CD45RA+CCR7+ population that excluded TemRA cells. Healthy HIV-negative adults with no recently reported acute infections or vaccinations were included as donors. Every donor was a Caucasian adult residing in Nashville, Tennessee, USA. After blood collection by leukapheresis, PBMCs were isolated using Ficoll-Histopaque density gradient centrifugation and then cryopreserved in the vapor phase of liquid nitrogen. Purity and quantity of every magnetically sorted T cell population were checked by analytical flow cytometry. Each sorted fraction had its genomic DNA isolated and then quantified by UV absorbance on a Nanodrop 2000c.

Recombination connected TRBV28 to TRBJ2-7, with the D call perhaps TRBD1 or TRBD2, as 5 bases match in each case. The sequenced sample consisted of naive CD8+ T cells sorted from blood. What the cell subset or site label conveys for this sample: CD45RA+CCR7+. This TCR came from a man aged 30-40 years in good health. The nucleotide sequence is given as TGTGCCAGCAGCTCGGGACCGCGCTCCTACGAGCAGTACTTC. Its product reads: CASSSGPRSYEQYF.